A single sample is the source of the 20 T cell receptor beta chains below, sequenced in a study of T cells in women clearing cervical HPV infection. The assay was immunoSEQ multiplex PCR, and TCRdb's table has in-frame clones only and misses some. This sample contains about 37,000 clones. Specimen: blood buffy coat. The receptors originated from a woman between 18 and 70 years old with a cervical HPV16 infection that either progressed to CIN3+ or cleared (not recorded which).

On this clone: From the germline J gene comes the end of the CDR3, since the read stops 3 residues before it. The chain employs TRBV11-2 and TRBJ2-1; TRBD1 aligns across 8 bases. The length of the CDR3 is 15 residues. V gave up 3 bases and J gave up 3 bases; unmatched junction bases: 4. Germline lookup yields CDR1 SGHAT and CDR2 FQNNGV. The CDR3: CASSFPGGVYNEQFF. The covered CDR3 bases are TGTGCCAGCAGCTTTCCAGGGGGCGTCTACAATGAG.

Partial CDR3 DNA: TGTGCCAGCAGCCAAAAACAGGGACAGGGTGTGGAGGACAATGAG. It codes for CASSQKQGQGVEDNE. The full CDR3 reads CASSQKQGQGVEDNEQFF. V and J are TRBV4-2 and TRBJ2-1, with 9 bases that match TRBD1. The CDR3 end lies 3 residues beyond the end of the read and is filled in from the germline J gene. Germline CDR1 is LGHNA and CDR2 is YNFKEQ. Losses at the gene ends were 2 bases for V and 5 bases for J; bases not matched to a gene: 13. The CDR3 is 18 residues long.

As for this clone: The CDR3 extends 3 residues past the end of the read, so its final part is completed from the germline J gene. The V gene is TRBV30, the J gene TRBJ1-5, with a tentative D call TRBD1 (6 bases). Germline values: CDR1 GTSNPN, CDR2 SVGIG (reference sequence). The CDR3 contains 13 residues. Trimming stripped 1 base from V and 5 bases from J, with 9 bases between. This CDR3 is CAWSAGVDQPQHF. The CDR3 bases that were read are TGTGCCTGGAGTGCAGGGGTGGATCAGCCC.

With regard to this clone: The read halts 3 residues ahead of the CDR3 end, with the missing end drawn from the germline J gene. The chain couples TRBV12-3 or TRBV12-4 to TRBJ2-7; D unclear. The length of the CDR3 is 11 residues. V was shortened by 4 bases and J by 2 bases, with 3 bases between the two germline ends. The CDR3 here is CASSSTYEQYF. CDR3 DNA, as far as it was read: TGTGCCAGCAGTTCAACCTACGAG.

The CDR3 is CASSLRGGADEQFF. The CDR3 bases that were read are TGTGCCAGCAGCTTACGCGGGGGGGCAGATGAG. The J gene is TRBJ2-1, the V gene TRBV11-2, with 9 bases lining up with TRBD2. The read terminates 3 residues ahead of where the CDR3 ends, so the germline J gene completes it. The CDR3 totals 14 residues. The V gene's germline CDR1 is SGHAT and CDR2 FQNNGV. V shed 2 bases, J shed 8 bases, and the junction held 4 bases outside the gene matches. The variable domain in full, completed from reference TRBV11-2 and TRBJ2-1, reads EAGVAQSPRYKIIEKRQSVAFWCNPISGHATLYWYQQILGQGPKLLIQFQNNGVVDDSQLPKDRFSAERLKGVDSTLKIQPAKLEDSAVYLCASSLRGGADEQFFGPGTRLTVL.

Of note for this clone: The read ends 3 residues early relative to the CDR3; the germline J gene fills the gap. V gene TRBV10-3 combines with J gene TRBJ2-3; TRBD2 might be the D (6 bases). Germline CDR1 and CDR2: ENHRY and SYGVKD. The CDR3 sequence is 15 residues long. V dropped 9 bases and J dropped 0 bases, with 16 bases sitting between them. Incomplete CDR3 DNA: TGTGCCATTAGGGAGGCCCCGACTAGCACAGATACG. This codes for CAIREAPTSTDT. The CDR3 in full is CAIREAPTSTDTQYF.

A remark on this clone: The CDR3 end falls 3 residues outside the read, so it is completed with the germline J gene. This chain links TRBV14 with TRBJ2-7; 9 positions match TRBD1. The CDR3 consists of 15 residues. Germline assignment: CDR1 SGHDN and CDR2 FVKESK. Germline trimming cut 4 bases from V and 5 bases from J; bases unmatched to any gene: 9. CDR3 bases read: TGTGCCAGCAGCCCCACAGGGGGCAAAACGCACGAG. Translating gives CASSPTGGKTHE. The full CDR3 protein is CASSPTGGKTHEQYF.

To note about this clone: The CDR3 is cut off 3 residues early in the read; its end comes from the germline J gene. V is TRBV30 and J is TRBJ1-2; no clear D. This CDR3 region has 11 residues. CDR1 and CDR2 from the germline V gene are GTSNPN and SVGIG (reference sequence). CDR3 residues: CAWSPQDDYTF. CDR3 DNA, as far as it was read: TGTGCCTGGAGTCCCCAGGATGAC.

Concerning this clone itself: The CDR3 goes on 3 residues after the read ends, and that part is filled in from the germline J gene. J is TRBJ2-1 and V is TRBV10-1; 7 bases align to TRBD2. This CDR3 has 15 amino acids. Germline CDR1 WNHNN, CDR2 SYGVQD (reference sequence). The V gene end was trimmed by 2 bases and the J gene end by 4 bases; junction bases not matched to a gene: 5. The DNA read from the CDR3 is TGCGCCAGCAGTGAGGTCTCCGGGGGGTACAATGAG. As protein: CASSEVSGGYNE. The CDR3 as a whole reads CASSEVSGGYNEQFF.

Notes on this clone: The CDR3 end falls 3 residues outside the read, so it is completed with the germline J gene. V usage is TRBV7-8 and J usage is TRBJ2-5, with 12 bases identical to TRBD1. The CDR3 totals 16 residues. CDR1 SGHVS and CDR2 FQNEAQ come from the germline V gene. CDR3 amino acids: CASSSGDRGRTDTQYF. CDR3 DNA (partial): TGTGCCAGCAGCTCCGGGGACAGGGGGCGCACAGATACC. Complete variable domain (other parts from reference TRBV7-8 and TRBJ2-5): GAGVSQSPRYKVAKRGQDVALRCDPISGHVSLFWYQQALGQGPEFLTYFQNEAQLDKSGLPSDRFFAERPEGSVSTLKIQRTQQEDSAVYLCASSSGDRGRTDTQYFGPGTRLLVL.

Partial CDR3 DNA: TGCGCCAGCAGTCAAGGTAGCGGGGGGCGAAGCTCCTACGAG. Its protein is CASSQGSGGRSSYE. The full-length CDR3 reads as CASSQGSGGRSSYEQYF. The rearrangement joins TRBV23-1 to TRBJ2-7; 10 bases match TRBD2. The read is 3 residues too short to cover the CDR3 end, so that end is filled in from the germline J gene. TRBV23-1 counts as an open reading frame of uncertain function. The V segment lost 2 bases and the J segment 0 bases; nucleotides outside the gene matches: 7. The length of the CDR3 is 17 residues.

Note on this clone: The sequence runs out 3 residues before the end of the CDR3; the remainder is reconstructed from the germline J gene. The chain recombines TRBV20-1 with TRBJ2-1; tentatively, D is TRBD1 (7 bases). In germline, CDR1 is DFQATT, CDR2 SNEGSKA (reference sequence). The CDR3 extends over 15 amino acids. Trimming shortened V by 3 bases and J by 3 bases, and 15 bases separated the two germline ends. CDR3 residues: CSARGGQRNYNEQFF. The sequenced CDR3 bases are TGCAGTGCTAGGGGGGGACAGAGGAACTACAATGAG.

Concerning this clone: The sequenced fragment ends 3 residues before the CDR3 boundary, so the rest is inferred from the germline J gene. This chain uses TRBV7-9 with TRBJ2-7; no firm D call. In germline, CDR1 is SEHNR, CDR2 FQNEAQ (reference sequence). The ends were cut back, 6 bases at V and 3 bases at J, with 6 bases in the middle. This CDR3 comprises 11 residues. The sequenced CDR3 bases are TGTGCCAGCAGTTATAACTACGAG. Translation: CASSYNYE. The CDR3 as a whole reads CASSYNYEQYF.

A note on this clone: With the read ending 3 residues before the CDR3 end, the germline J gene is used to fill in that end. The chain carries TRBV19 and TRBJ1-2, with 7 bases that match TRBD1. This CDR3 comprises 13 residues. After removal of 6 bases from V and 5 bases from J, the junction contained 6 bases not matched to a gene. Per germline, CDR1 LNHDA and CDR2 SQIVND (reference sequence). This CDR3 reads CASRGQDFYGYTF. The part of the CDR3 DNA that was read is TGTGCCAGTAGAGGACAGGATTTTTATGGC.

Partial CDR3 DNA: TGCAGTGCTAGAACCCGGGACATCGTTCCC. Residues: CSARTRDIVP. The full CDR3 protein is CSARTRDIVPQHF. The V gene is TRBV20-1, the J gene TRBJ1-5, with D possibly matching TRBD1 (6 bases). The CDR3 goes on 3 residues after the read ends, and that part is filled in from the germline J gene. Per the germline V gene, CDR1 is DFQATT and CDR2 is SNEGSKA (reference sequence). The CDR3 contains 13 residues.

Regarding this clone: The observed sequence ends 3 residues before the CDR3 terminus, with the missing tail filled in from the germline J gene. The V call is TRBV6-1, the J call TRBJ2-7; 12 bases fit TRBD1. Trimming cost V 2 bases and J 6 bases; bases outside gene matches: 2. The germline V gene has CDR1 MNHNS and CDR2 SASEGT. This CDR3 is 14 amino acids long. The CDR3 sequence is CASSERDRGPEQYF. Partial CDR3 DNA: TGTGCCAGCAGTGAAAGGGACAGGGGGCCCGAG.

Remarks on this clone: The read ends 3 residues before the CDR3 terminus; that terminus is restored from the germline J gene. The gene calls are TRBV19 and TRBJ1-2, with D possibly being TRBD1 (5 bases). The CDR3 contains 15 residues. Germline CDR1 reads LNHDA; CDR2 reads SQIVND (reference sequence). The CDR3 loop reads CASSIGGGYSYDYTF. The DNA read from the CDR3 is TGTGCCAGTAGTATTGGCGGGGGATACTCCTACGAC.

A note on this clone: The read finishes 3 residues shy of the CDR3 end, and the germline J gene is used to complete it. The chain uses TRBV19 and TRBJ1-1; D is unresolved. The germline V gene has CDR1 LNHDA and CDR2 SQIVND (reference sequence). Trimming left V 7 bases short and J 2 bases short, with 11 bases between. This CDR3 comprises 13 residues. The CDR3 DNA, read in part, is TGTGCCAGTACTCTTGGCTCTAACACTGAA. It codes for CASTLGSNTE. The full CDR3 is CASTLGSNTEAFF.

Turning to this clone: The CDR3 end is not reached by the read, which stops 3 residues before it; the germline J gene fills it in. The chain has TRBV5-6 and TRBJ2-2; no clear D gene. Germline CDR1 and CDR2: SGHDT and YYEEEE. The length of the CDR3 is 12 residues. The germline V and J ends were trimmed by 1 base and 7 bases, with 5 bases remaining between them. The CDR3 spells CASSLSIGELFF. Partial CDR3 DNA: TGTGCCAGCAGCTTGAGCATCGGGGAG.

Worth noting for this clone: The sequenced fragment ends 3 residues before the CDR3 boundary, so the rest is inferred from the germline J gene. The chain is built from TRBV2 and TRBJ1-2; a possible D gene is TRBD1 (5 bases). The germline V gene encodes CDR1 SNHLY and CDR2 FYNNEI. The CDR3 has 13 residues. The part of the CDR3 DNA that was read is TGTGCCAGCACTGAGGGGCAGGGAAACGAC. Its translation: CASTEGQGND. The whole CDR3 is CASTEGQGNDYTF.